Presented here are 31 T cell receptor beta chains from one specimen sequenced in a study of cytomegalovirus exposure and HLA in healthy donors. Clones were sequenced by immunoSEQ multiplex PCR, and TCRdb holds only the in-frame ones, with some missing. The profile covers over 75,000 clones, with 85% appearing a single time and 20% taken by the ten largest. Sample: PBMCs. The receptors shown here come from a man younger than 35 in good health and CMV-seropositive.

This chain joins TRBV19 and TRBJ1-1; D is perhaps TRBD1 (5 bases). Deletions cut 7 bases from V and 5 bases from J, with 14 bases between. The germline CDR1 and CDR2 sequences are LNHDA and SQIVND (reference sequence). The CDR3 loop spans 13 amino acids. Here the CDR3 DNA reads TGTGCCAGTACGTTGCAGGGAGGAACTGAAGCTTTCTTT. Amino acids: CASTLQGGTEAFF.

The CDR3 bases are TGTGCTAGTGGTCCAGACAGGTTAGGCAATCAGCCCCAGCATTTT. It yields the protein CASGPDRLGNQPQHF. V is TRBV12-5 and J is TRBJ1-5; a weak D match, TRBD1 (6 bases). V lost 5 bases and J 2 bases, leaving 13 bases between the germline ends. Germline V gene sequence: CDR1 LGHNT, CDR2 FRNRAP. The CDR3 extends over 15 amino acids.

The CDR3 spells CASSFLPGGEQYF. The DNA of the CDR3 is TGTGCCAGCAGCTTTCTGCCAGGGGGCGAGCAGTACTTC. The V call is TRBV7-9, the J call TRBJ2-7; TRBD1 matches at 7 bases. The CDR3 totals 13 residues. V shed 3 bases and J 6 bases; nucleotides not matched to a gene: 5. Germline CDR1 and CDR2: SEHNR and FQNEAQ (reference sequence).

In its sample, this clone was seen once. The chain has TRBV5-1 and TRBJ2-7; D not resolved. The germline gives CDR1 SGHRS, CDR2 YFSETQ. V lost 1 base to trimming and J lost 0 bases, with 11 bases between them. CDR3 size: 15 residues. The CDR3 spells CASSLFAGLSYEQYF. The CDR3 bases are TGCGCCAGCAGCTTGTTTGCAGGCCTCTCCTACGAGCAGTACTTC.

The V and J genes are TRBV10-3 and TRBJ2-3, with 13 bases fitting TRBD2. This CDR3 region has 15 residues. V was pared by 10 bases and J by 6 bases, with 10 bases of the junction left unmatched. The germline V gene has CDR1 ENHRY and CDR2 SYGVKD. This chain's CDR3 is CATLPSTSGRDTQYF. The CDR3 region has the DNA TGTGCCACACTCCCGTCGACTAGCGGGAGGGATACGCAGTATTTT.

V gene TRBV28 combines with J gene TRBJ1-2, with a possible D match to TRBD1 (5 bases). Germline CDR1 is MDHEN and CDR2 is SYDVKM. V was trimmed by 1 base and J by 7 bases, leaving 13 bases between them. This CDR3 has 14 amino acids. The CDR3 is CASSLYQGRVGYTF. CDR3 DNA sequence: TGTGCCAGCAGTTTATACCAGGGAAGGGTTGGCTACACCTTC.

The V call is TRBV5-1, the J call TRBJ1-1; the D is unclear. Germline V gene data show CDR1 as SGHRS and CDR2 as YFSETQ. V lost 6 bases, J lost 0 bases, and 9 bases lay in between. The CDR3 has 13 residues. For the CDR3, the DNA is TGCGCCAGCACACACGGGGTGAACACTGAAGCTTTCTTT. Its translation is CASTHGVNTEAFF.

V is TRBV19 and J is TRBJ1-2; D is unclear. Trimming left V 5 bases short and J 3 bases short, with 7 bases between. The CDR3 is 12 amino acids. Germline CDR1 is LNHDA and CDR2 is SQIVND (reference sequence). CDR3 DNA: TGTGCCAGTAGTCCTCAGTACTATGGCTACACCTTC. Protein product: CASSPQYYGYTF. The entire variable domain, with the rest obtained from reference TRBV19 and TRBJ1-2, is as follows: DGGITQSPKYLFRKEGQNVTLSCEQNLNHDAMYWYRQDPGQGLRLIYYSQIVNDFQKGDIAEGYSVSREKKESFPLTVTSAQKNPTAFYLCASSPQYYGYTFGSGTRLTVV.

The chain joins TRBV28 to TRBJ1-4, with 10 bases lining up with TRBD1. Germline values: CDR1 MDHEN, CDR2 SYDVKM. CDR3 length equals 17 residues. Unmatched junction bases numbered 5, after V lost 2 bases and J lost 2 bases. The chain's CDR3 is CASSLMGQGITNEKLFF. In nucleotides, the CDR3 is TGTGCCAGCAGTTTAATGGGACAGGGGATTACTAATGAAAAACTGTTTTTT.

The gene calls are TRBV28 and TRBJ1-3, with 8 nucleotides matching TRBD1. The CDR3 covers 17 residues. Trimming took 5 bases from V and 0 from J; bases not matched to a gene: 9. Germline V CDR1 and CDR2: MDHEN, SYDVKM. CDR3 protein: CASSVLTGAVSGNTIYF. CDR3 sequence (DNA): TGTGCCAGCAGTGTGCTGACAGGGGCGGTCTCTGGAAACACCATATATTTT. The full variable domain, with the rest looked up from reference TRBV28 and TRBJ1-3, is DVKVTQSSRYLVKRTGEKVFLECVQDMDHENMFWYRQDPGLGLRLIYFSYDVKMKEKGDIPEGYSVSREKKERFSLILESASTNQTSMYLCASSVLTGAVSGNTIYFGEGSWLTVV.

This clone was detected only a few times. This rearrangement joins TRBV10-3 to TRBJ1-2; TRBD1 aligns across 12 bases. Trimming cost V 3 bases and J 6 bases; bases outside gene matches: 11. Germline V gene sequence: CDR1 ENHRY, CDR2 SYGVKD. There are 17 residues in the CDR3. The CDR3, as DNA: TGTGCCATCAGTGACCCTCGCCCCGGGACAGGGGGCAATGGCTACACCTTC. The encoded protein is CAISDPRPGTGGNGYTF.

This clone was seen a handful of times. This chain connects TRBV4-1 to TRBJ2-1; possibly TRBD1 for D (5 bases). The germline V gene encodes CDR1 MGHRA and CDR2 YSYEKL. CDR3 length equals 16 residues. V lost 1 base and J 5 bases, leaving 15 bases between the germline ends. CDR3 nucleotide sequence: TGCGCCAGCAGCCAAGTTCGTCCTAGGGGCGACAATGAGCAGTTCTTC. Its protein product is CASSQVRPRGDNEQFF.

The CDR3 DNA reads as TGTGCCAGCAGCCAGGGGTCCGGAGCTTTCTTT. The encoded protein is CASSQGSGAFF. The chain carries TRBV28 and TRBJ1-1, with D tentatively TRBD1 (6 bases). This CDR3 is built from 11 residues. Germline V gene lookup returns CDR1 MDHEN and CDR2 SYDVKM. V gave up 6 bases and J gave up 10 bases, with 12 bases separating them.

The chain is built from TRBV4-1 and TRBJ2-1; D possibly corresponds to TRBD2 (6 bases). Germline V gene lookup returns CDR1 MGHRA and CDR2 YSYEKL. With 1 base removed from V and 6 bases from J, the gap between germline ends came to 7 bases. CDR3 size: 13 residues. CDR3 coding DNA: TGCGCCAGCAGCCAAGCTAGCGCCAATGAGCAGTTCTTC. Translating gives CASSQASANEQFF.

V usage is TRBV5-5 and J usage is TRBJ2-7; 7 positions agree with TRBD2. The CDR3 has 12 residues. Germline values: CDR1 SGHKS, CDR2 YYEKEE (reference sequence). V gave up 4 bases and J gave up 6 bases; unmatched junction bases: 4. CDR3 DNA: TGTGCCAGCAGCCCCTGGGGGGGCGAGCAGTACGTC. Translation gives CASSPWGGEQYV.

CDR3 sequence (DNA): TGCGCCAGCAGTGAGCTGCAGGGGGTGCGGGAGAACACTGAAGCTTTCTTT. As protein: CASSELQGVRENTEAFF. The chain uses TRBV10-2 and TRBJ1-1; 7 bases line up with TRBD1. This CDR3 has 17 amino acids. V shed 2 bases and J 1 base; nucleotides not matched to a gene: 10. Germline loops: CDR1 WSHSY, CDR2 SAAADI.

This clone was counted a single time. The chain combines TRBV5-1 with TRBJ1-3; D possibly corresponds to TRBD1 (6 bases). Trimming removed 5 bases from V and 0 bases from J, with 15 bases in between. Germline CDR1 is SGHRS and CDR2 is YFSETQ. This CDR3 is 16 amino acids long. The CDR3 here is CASRRTDLHSGNTIYF. CDR3 DNA: TGCGCCAGCAGGAGGACAGACCTCCACTCTGGAAACACCATATATTTT.

The V call is TRBV29-1, the J call TRBJ2-2, with 12 bases lining up with TRBD1. Trimming cost V 4 bases and J 7 bases; bases outside gene matches: 4. Germline V gene lookup returns CDR1 SQVTM and CDR2 ANQGSEA. The CDR3 contains 14 residues. CDR3 bases: TGCAGCGTTGTGGGACAGGGGGCGGGCGGGGAGCTGTTTTTT. Amino acid sequence: CSVVGQGAGGELFF.

The chain uses TRBV5-1 and TRBJ1-2; unclear D gene. Germline CDR1 and CDR2: SGHRS and YFSETQ. This CDR3 region has 14 residues. V was cut by 3 bases and J by 0 bases, with 9 bases left in between. The CDR3 reads CASSSGAPNYGYTF. The CDR3 coding sequence is TGCGCCAGCAGCTCGGGTGCCCCTAACTATGGCTACACCTTC.

This sequence joins TRBV10-3 and TRBJ2-2, with 7 bases that match TRBD1. CDR3 length equals 14 residues. Unmatched junction bases numbered 9, after V lost 9 bases and J lost 5 bases. The V gene's germline CDR1 is ENHRY and CDR2 SYGVKD. The CDR3 loop is CAITGTAITGELFF. CDR3 nucleotide sequence: TGTGCCATTACCGGGACAGCCATTACCGGGGAGCTGTTTTTT.

The V call is TRBV7-3, the J call TRBJ2-2; weak D call: TRBD1 (6 bases). CDR1 is SGHTA, CDR2 FQGTGA, per germline. V was pared by 5 bases and J by 2 bases, with 9 bases between. CDR3 length equals 14 residues. CDR3 nucleotides: TGTGCCAGCAGCAAGGACAGTAACACCGGGGAGCTGTTTTTT. Residues: CASSKDSNTGELFF.

This rearrangement joins TRBV7-9 to TRBJ2-5; 12 bases are shared with TRBD2. V shed 4 bases and J 1 base; nucleotides not matched to a gene: 13. The CDR3 contains 19 residues. Germline V gene lookup returns CDR1 SEHNR and CDR2 FQNEAQ (reference sequence). Here the CDR3 DNA reads TGTGCCAGCAGCTCTTCTCTAGCGGGAGGGCCATACCTCCAAGAGACCCAGTACTTC. It specifies CASSSSLAGGPYLQETQYF.

CDR3 in DNA: TGTGCCAGCAGTCCCCGAAGGCAGGGGACCTACAATGAGCAGTTCTTC. It is translated as CASSPRRQGTYNEQFF. This chain joins TRBV6-6 and TRBJ2-1; possibly TRBD1 for D (6 bases). The ends were cut back, 5 bases at V and 2 bases at J, with 16 bases in the middle. This CDR3 spans 16 amino acids. Germline CDR1 is MNHNY and CDR2 is SVGAGI (reference sequence).

The DNA of the CDR3 is TGTGCCAGCGGGGAAGGGGTCAGGAACACTGAAGCTTTCTTT. It encodes CASGEGVRNTEAFF. The rearrangement links TRBV28 to TRBJ1-1, with a tentative D call TRBD1 (5 bases). The germline gives CDR1 MDHEN, CDR2 SYDVKM. This CDR3 spans 14 amino acids. Trimming left V 8 bases short and J 1 base short, with 14 bases between.

The J gene is TRBJ2-1, the V gene TRBV7-9; D is possibly TRBD1 (5 bases). The CDR3 runs 16 residues. Deletions cut 1 base from V and 1 base from J, with 11 bases between. Germline V lookup: CDR1 SEHNR, CDR2 FQNEAQ (reference sequence). The CDR3 protein is CASSLDGQGSYNEQFF. The CDR3 bases are TGTGCCAGCAGCTTAGATGGGCAGGGTTCCTACAATGAGCAGTTCTTC.

The V call is TRBV11-3, the J call TRBJ2-7; 8 positions agree with TRBD1. The ends lost 6 bases at V and 2 bases at J; junction bases unmatched: 9. This CDR3 is 15 amino acids long. Germline V gene lookup returns CDR1 SGHNT and CDR2 YENEEA. The CDR3 bases are TGTGCCAGCAGATCTGGACAGGGTTCCACCTACGAGCAGTACGTC. Translating gives CASRSGQGSTYEQYV.

The rearrangement links TRBV6-6 to TRBJ2-7; 12 positions match TRBD2. The ends lost 2 bases at V and 5 bases at J; junction bases unmatched: 7. Per the germline V gene, CDR1 is MNHNY and CDR2 is SVGAGI (reference sequence). The CDR3 runs to 16 residues. The CDR3 region has the DNA TGTGCCAGCAGTTACCTCCAGACTAGCGGGAGTCACGAGCAGTACGTC. Amino acid sequence: CASSYLQTSGSHEQYV.

The chain joins TRBV19 to TRBJ2-1, with 12 positions matching TRBD2. The CDR3 runs 18 residues. J gave up 1 base and V 3 bases, and 7 bases lay outside the gene matches. Germline V gene sequence: CDR1 LNHDA, CDR2 SQIVND (reference sequence). CDR3 bases: TGTGCCAGTAGTATCCCGGGACTAGCGGGTCCTTCCTACAATGAGCAGTTCTTC. Its translation is CASSIPGLAGPSYNEQFF.

Here the CDR3 DNA reads TGTGCCAGCAGCCCGGGGGGGGATGAGCAGTTCTTC. It specifies CASSPGGDEQFF. This chain connects TRBV7-9 to TRBJ2-1, with 8 bases identical to TRBD2. The CDR3 consists of 12 residues. CDR1 and CDR2 (germline): SEHNR, FQNEAQ (reference sequence). After removal of 5 bases from V and 8 bases from J, the junction contained 2 bases not matched to a gene. The variable domain in full, with the rest retrieved from reference TRBV7-9 and TRBJ2-1, is DTGVSQNPRHKITKRGQNVTFRCDPISEHNRLYWYRQTLGQGPEFLTYFQNEAQLEKSRLLSDRFSAERPKGSFSTLEIQRTEQGDSAMYLCASSPGGDEQFFGPGTRLTVL.

The rearrangement links TRBV27 to TRBJ1-2; D perhaps matches TRBD1 (5 bases). This CDR3 has 17 amino acids. The V end lost 0 bases, the J end lost 2 bases, and 16 bases lay between the germline ends. CDR1 MNHEY and CDR2 SMNVEV come from the germline V gene (reference sequence). CDR3 protein: CASSLSGPRGANYGYTF. CDR3 DNA: TGTGCCAGCAGTTTATCGGGGCCCCGCGGAGCAAACTATGGCTACACCTTC.

The chain recombines TRBV7-9 with TRBJ2-1; TRBD2 aligns across 8 bases. V lost 0 bases, J lost 8 bases, and 0 bases stayed unmatched. Per the germline V gene, CDR1 is SEHNR and CDR2 is FQNEAQ (reference sequence). The CDR3 runs to 13 residues. The CDR3 region is CASSLASGDEQFF. Written as DNA, the CDR3 is TGTGCCAGCAGCTTAGCTAGCGGGGATGAGCAGTTCTTC.